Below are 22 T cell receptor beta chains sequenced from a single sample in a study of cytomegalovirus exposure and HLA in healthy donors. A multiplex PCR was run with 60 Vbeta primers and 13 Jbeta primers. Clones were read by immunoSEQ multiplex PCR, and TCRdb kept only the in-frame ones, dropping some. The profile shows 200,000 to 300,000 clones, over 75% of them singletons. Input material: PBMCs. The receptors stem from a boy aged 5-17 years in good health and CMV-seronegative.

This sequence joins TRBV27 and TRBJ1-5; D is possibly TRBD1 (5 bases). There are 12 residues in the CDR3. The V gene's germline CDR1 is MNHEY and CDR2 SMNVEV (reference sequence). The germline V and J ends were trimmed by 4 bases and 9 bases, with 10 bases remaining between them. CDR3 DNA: TGTGCCAGCAGTTCTGTGGGGGGGCCCCAGCATTTT. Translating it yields CASSSVGGPQHF.

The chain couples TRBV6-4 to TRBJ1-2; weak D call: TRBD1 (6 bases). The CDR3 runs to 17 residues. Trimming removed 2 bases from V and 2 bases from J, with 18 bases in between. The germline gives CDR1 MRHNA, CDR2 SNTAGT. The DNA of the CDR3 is TGTGCCAGCAGTGACGGCAGGGGAAGTCGATCGAACTATGGCTACACCTTC. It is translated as CASSDGRGSRSNYGYTF.

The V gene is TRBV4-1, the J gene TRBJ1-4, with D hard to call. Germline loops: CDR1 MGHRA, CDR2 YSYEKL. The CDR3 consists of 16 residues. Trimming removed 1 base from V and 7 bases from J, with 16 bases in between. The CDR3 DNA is TGCGCCAGCAGCCAAGGGATGGTTCCCCGGGGTGAAAAACTGTTTTTT. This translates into CASSQGMVPRGEKLFF.

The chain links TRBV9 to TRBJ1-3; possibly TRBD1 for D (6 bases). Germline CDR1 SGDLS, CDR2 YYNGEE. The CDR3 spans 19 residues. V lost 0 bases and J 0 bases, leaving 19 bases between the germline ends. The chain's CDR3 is CASSVEWMGRGNSGNTIYF. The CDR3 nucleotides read TGTGCCAGCAGCGTAGAATGGATGGGGAGGGGGAACTCTGGAAACACCATATATTTT.

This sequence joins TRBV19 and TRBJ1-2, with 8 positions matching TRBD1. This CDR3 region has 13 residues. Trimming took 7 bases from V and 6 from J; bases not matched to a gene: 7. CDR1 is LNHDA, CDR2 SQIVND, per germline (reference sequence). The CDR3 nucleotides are TGTGCCAGTACCGGGACAGGAGTAGATGGCTACACCTTC. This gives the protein CASTGTGVDGYTF.

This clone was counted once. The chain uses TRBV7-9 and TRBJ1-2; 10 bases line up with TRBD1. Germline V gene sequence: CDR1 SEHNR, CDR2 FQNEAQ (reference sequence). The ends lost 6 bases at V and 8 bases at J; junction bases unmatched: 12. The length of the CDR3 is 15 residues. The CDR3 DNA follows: TGTGCCAGCAGTCTCCATGGGGGGACAGGGGACGGCTACACCTTC. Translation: CASSLHGGTGDGYTF.

CDR3 sequence (DNA): TGTGCCAGCAGCCAAGATCTTAACAGGGACGAGCAGTACTTC. Translation: CASSQDLNRDEQYF. The gene calls are TRBV14 and TRBJ2-7, with D perhaps matching TRBD1 (6 bases). The CDR3 extends over 14 amino acids. V dropped 0 bases and J dropped 5 bases, with 11 bases sitting between them. CDR1 is SGHDN, CDR2 FVKESK, per germline.

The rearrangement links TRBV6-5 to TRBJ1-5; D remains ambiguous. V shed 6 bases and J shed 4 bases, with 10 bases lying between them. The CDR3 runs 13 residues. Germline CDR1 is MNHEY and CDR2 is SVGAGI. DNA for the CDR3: TGTGCCAGCAGAAGAGGAGAGAATCAGCCCCAGCATTTT. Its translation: CASRRGENQPQHF.

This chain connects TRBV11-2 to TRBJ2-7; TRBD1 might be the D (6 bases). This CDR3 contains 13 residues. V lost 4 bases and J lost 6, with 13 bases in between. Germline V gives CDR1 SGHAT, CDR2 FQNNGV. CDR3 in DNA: TGTGCCAGCAGCTCCGACAGGTTAGCCGAGCAGTACTTC. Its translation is CASSSDRLAEQYF.

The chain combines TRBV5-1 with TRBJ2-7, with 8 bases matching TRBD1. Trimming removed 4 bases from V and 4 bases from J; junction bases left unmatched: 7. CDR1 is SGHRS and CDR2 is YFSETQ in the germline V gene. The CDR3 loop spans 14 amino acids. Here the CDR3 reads CASSPGQGEYEQYF. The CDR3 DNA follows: TGCGCCAGCAGCCCTGGACAGGGCGAATACGAGCAGTACTTC.

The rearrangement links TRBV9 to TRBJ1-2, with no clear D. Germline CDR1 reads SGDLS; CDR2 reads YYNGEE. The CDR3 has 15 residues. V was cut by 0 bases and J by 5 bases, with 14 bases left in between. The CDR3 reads CASSVVGSSWYGYTF. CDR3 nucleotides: TGTGCCAGCAGCGTAGTGGGCTCCTCATGGTATGGCTACACCTTC.

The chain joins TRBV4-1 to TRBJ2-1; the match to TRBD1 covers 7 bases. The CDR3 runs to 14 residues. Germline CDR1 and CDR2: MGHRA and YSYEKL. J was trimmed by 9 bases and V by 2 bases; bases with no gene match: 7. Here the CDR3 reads CASSQTGVRGEQFF. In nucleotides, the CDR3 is TGCGCCAGCAGCCAAACAGGGGTCCGGGGTGAGCAGTTCTTC.

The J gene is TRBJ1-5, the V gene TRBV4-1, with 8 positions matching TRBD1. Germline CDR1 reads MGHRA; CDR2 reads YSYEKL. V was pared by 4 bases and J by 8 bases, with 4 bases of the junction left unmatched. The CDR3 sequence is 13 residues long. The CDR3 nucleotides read TGCGCCAGCAGCCTGACAGGGGCGAAGCCCCAGCATTTT. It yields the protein CASSLTGAKPQHF.

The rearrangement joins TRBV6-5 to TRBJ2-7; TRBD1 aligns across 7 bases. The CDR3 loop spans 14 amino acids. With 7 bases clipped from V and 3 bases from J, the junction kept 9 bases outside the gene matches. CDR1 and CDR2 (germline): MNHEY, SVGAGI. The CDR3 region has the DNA TGTGCCAGCACCGGGACAGAGCCCAGCTACGAGCAGTACTTC. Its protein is CASTGTEPSYEQYF.

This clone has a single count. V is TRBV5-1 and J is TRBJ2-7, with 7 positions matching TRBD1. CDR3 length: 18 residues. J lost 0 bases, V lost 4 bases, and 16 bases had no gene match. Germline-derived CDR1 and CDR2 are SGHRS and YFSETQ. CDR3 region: CASSRGTDFPLHSYEQYF. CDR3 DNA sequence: TGCGCCAGCAGCCGTGGGACAGACTTCCCTTTGCACTCCTACGAGCAGTACTTC.

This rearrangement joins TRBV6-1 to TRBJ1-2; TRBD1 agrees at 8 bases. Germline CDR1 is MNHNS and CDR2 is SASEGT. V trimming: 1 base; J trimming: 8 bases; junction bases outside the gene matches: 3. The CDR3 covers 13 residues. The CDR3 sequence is CASSEGTGSGYTF. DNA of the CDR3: TGTGCCAGCAGTGAAGGGACAGGGTCCGGCTACACCTTC.

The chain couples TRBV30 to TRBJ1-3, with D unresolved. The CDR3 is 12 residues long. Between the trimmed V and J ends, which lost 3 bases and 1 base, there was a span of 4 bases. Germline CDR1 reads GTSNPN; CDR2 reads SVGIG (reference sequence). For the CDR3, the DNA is TGTGCCTGGAGACGGTCTGGAAACACCATATATTTT. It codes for CAWRRSGNTIYF.

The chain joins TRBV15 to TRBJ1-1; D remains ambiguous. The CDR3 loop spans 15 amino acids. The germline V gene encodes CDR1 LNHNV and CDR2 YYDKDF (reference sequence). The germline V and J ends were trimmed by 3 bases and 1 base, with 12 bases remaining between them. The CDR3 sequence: CATSSRGSTNTEAFF. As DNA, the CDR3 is TGTGCCACCAGCAGCAGAGGTTCAACGAACACTGAAGCTTTCTTT.

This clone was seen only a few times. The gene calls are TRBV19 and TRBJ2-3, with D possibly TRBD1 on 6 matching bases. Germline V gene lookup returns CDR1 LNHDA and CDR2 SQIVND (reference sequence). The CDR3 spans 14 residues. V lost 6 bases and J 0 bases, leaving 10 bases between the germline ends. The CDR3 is CASSPQGSTDTQYF. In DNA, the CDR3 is TGTGCCAGTAGCCCACAGGGAAGCACAGATACGCAGTATTTT.

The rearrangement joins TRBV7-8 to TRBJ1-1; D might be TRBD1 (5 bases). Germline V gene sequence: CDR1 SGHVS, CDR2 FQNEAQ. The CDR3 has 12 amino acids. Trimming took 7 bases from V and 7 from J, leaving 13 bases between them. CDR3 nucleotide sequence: TGTGCCAGCACCCCAGGGCATGGTGAAGCTTTCTTT. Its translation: CASTPGHGEAFF.

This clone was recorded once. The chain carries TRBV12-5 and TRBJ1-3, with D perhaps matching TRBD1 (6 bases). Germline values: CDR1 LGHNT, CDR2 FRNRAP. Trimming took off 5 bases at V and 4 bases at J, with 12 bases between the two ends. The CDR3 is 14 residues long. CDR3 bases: TGTGCTAGTGGTCTCGGACAGCCCGGAAACACCATATATTTT. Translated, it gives CASGLGQPGNTIYF.

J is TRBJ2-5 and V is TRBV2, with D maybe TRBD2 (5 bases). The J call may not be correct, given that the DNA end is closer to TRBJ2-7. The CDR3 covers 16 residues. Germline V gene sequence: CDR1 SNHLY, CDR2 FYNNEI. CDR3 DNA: TGTGCCAGTTTCCGGGATCCCATAAATGACCCCTACGAGCAGTACTTC. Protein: CASFRDPINDPYEQYF.